Only a few counts were recorded for the clone carrying this TCR beta chain. The entry originates in a study of blood T cell repertoires in COVID-19. Study information: From the United States, Italy and Spain came samples of acute and convalescent COVID-19.

Libraries were prepared by immunoSEQ multiplex PCR; TCRdb keeps only in-frame clonotypes and omits some of them. The repertoire holds fewer than 300,000 clones, roughly 85% seen once, with 3.1% in the top ten. V was cut by 1 base and J by 1 base, with 7 bases left in between. The germline CDR1 and CDR2 sequences are LGHNA and YSLEER. The CDR3 runs to 14 residues. The clonotype was recovered from a woman aged 18 to 35 with acute or convalescent COVID-19. The specimen sequenced was peripheral blood. J is TRBJ1-1 and V is TRBV4-3; no clear D. The CDR3 DNA follows: TGCGCCAGCAGCCAAGTGGCCGCGAACACTGAAGCTTTCTTT. Protein sequence: CASSQVAANTEAFF.